This T cell receptor beta chain was profiled in a study of T-cell reconstitution after alpha-beta-depleted transplantation in children (dated by TCRdb to 2016 to 2017). About the full investigation: Using TCR repertoire profiling, the study quantitatively followed how T-cell immune reconstitution unfolded in children after TCRalphabeta/CD19-depleted allogeneic hematopoietic cell transplantation.

Receptors were amplified or captured by PCR. TCRdb names Illumina HiSeq 2500 as the instrument used. TCR libraries were prepared with molecular barcoding, using unique molecular identifiers to normalize TCRbeta repertoire quantification. The public reads were reanalyzed by TCRdb: fastp trimming at Q25, MiXCR alignment, in-frame beta chains only. Every distinct CDR3 protein forms one entry, paired with its most common genes and DNA. Present in this sample are hundreds of thousands of distinct CDR3 sequences, around 16% of which were seen just once. 0.8% to 1.1% of the sample goes to the ten largest clones. The germline V gene encodes CDR1 SEHNR and CDR2 FQNEAQ (reference sequence). Between the V and J ends, shortened by 2 bases and 0 bases respectively, the junction contains 7 bases. From the cysteine through the phenylalanine, the CDR3 covers 14 amino acids. The entry retains the CDR3 DNA only, 42 bases that are in frame from base 1.

Note on this clonotype: The antigen this receptor binds is unknown. Base quality data are lacking; no much larger clone is found one base away.

This clonotype originated in a human donor who donated a stem cell graft to a child with acute myeloid leukemia. This chain joins TRBV7-9 to TRBJ1-1; no D gene can be assigned with confidence. Sequencing used PBMCs from the stem cell graft donor, obtained from the stem cell graft. CDR3 sequence: CASSLPLLNTEAFF. The base sequence is TGTGCCAGCAGCTTACCTCTCCTGAACACTGAAGCTTTCTTT.